A few counts support the clone carrying this T cell receptor (beta chain). The data were obtained in a study of naive and memory T cell subsets. The beta constant-region primer was an equimolar mix of two oligonucleotides covering TRBC1 and TRBC2. Each CDR3 protein is one row after TCRdb ran MiXCR on the UMI-ligation and nested PCR reads. The sample shows 70,000 to 95,000 distinct CDR3 sequences, 6% to 7.5% of them seen only once. Germline CDR1 MNHEY, CDR2 SVGEGT. Trimming left V 8 bases short and J 7 bases short, with 21 bases between. The CDR3 runs 14 residues. This chain joins TRBV6-2 or TRBV6-3 and TRBJ2-7; D is unresolved. Material for sequencing was central memory CD4+ T cells from blood. The origin of this receptor is a human donor in good health. The DNA for the CDR3 is TGTGCCAGCCGGAATTCCGTACAGTCTGGGGAGCAGTACTTC. Amino acid sequence: CASRNSVQSGEQYF.